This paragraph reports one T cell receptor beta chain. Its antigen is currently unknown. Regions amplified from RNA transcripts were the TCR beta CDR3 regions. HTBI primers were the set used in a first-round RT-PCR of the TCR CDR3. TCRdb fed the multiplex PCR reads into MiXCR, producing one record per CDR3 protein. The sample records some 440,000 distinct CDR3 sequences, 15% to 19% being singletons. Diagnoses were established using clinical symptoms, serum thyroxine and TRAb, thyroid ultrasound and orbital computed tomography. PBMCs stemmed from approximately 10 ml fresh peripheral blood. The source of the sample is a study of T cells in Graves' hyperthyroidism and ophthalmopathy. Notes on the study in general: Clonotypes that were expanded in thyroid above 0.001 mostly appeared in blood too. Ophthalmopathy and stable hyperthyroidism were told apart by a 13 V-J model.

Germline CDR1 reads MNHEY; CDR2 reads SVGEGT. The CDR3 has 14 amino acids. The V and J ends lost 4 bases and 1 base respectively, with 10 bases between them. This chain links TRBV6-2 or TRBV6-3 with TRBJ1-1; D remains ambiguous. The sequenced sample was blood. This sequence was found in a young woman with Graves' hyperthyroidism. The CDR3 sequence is CASSCPFWNTEAFF. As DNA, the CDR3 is TGTGCCAGCAGTTGTCCCTTCTGGAACACTGAAGCTTTCTTT.